What follows are 16 T cell receptor beta chains derived from one specimen sequenced in a study of blood T cell repertoires in COVID-19. Some clones are missing from TCRdb's copy, which holds only in-frame ones; the method was immunoSEQ multiplex PCR. Found here are under 350,000 clones, approximately 86% of them singletons; the top ten hold 1% to 1.5%. Sequenced: peripheral blood. These receptors came from a man between 65 and 85 years old with acute or convalescent COVID-19.

The genes are TRBV24-1 and TRBJ2-1; 10 bases align to TRBD2. Trimming removed 5 bases from V and 3 bases from J; junction bases left unmatched: 6. The germline V gene encodes CDR1 KGHDR and CDR2 SFDVKD. CDR3 length: 16 residues. CDR3: CATSGQRGGLYNEQFF. CDR3 bases: TGTGCCACCAGTGGCCAGCGGGGGGGCCTCTACAATGAGCAGTTCTTC.

This chain joins TRBV28 and TRBJ1-6; D not certain. Germline loops: CDR1 MDHEN, CDR2 SYDVKM. V lost 6 bases and J 9 bases, leaving 12 bases between the germline ends. The CDR3 length is 13 residues. As DNA, the CDR3 is TGTGCCAGCAGCCTGCCCCTCGGTTCACCCCTCCACTTT. It encodes CASSLPLGSPLHF. The entire variable domain, with the rest obtained from reference TRBV28 and TRBJ1-6, is as follows: DVKVTQSSRYLVKRTGEKVFLECVQDMDHENMFWYRQDPGLGLRLIYFSYDVKMKEKGDIPEGYSVSREKKERFSLILESASTNQTSMYLCASSLPLGSPLHFGNGTRLTVT.

V is TRBV19 and J is TRBJ2-7; D is perhaps TRBD1 (5 bases). The V end was cut by 3 bases, the J end by 4 bases, with 13 bases between. The CDR3 extends over 14 amino acids. Germline-derived CDR1 and CDR2 are LNHDA and SQIVND (reference sequence). DNA for the CDR3: TGTGCCAGTAGTATTCGCCAGGGTCTGTACGAGCAGTACTTC. This gives the protein CASSIRQGLYEQYF.

This chain links TRBV5-1 with TRBJ2-1; 8 bases are shared with TRBD2. This CDR3 contains 13 residues. V shed 0 bases, J shed 8 bases, and the junction held 1 base outside the gene matches. The germline V gene has CDR1 SGHRS and CDR2 YFSETQ. The CDR3 DNA reads as TGCGCCAGCAGCTTGGGGCGGGGGGATGAGCAGTTCTTC. It yields the protein CASSLGRGDEQFF.

V gene TRBV2 combines with J gene TRBJ2-2, with D unclear. Germline CDR1 and CDR2: SNHLY and FYNNEI. Trimming left V 8 bases short and J 4 bases short, with 17 bases between. CDR3 length equals 15 residues. CDR3 nucleotide sequence: TGTGCCAGCGGGTTGGAGAATTCGAGCACCGGGGAGCTGTTTTTT. Its translation is CASGLENSSTGELFF.

The chain links TRBV19 to TRBJ1-3; tentatively, D is TRBD1 (5 bases). With 5 bases removed from V and 0 bases from J, the gap between germline ends came to 14 bases. Germline loops: CDR1 LNHDA, CDR2 SQIVND (reference sequence). CDR3 length: 16 residues. DNA of the CDR3: TGTGCCAGTAGTGACCATAGGAGGGGCTCTGGAAACACCATATATTTT. It codes for CASSDHRRGSGNTIYF.

The chain has TRBV5-4 and TRBJ2-3; 8 bases fit TRBD2. This CDR3 spans 20 amino acids. Losses at the gene ends were 4 bases for V and 0 bases for J; bases not matched to a gene: 19. In germline, CDR1 is SGHNT, CDR2 YYREEE (reference sequence). The CDR3, as DNA: TGTGCCAGCAGCGGGTGGGGTCGAGCGGGGGCAATAACTAGCACAGATACGCAGTATTTT. Translating it yields CASSGWGRAGAITSTDTQYF. The whole variable domain, remainder taken from reference TRBV5-4 and TRBJ2-3, is ETGVTQSPTHLIKTRGQQVTLRCSSQSGHNTVSWYQQALGQGPQFIFQYYREEENGRGNFPPRFSGLQFPNYSSELNVNALELDDSALYLCASSGWGRAGAITSTDTQYFGPGTRLTVL.

The chain links TRBV18 to TRBJ1-2, with no clear D. CDR1 is KGHSH, CDR2 LQKENI, per germline. This CDR3 comprises 14 residues. The V gene lost 1 base and the J gene lost 5 bases, with 11 bases spanning the gap. CDR3 region: CASSPLQDSYGYTF. The CDR3 bases are TGTGCCAGCTCACCACTCCAGGATTCTTATGGCTACACCTTC.

This sequence joins TRBV7-2 and TRBJ2-7, with D perhaps matching TRBD1 (6 bases). There are 15 residues in the CDR3. The germline CDR1 and CDR2 sequences are SGHTA and FQGNSA. Deletions cut 3 bases from V and 6 bases from J, with 18 bases between. CDR3 protein: CASSFQGYDGGEQYF. The CDR3 DNA reads as TGTGCCAGCAGCTTCCAGGGGTACGACGGAGGCGAGCAGTACTTC.

The rearrangement uses TRBV5-1 and TRBJ2-2; 10 bases match TRBD2. V lost 4 bases, J lost 3 bases, and 3 bases stayed unmatched. The CDR3 loop spans 15 amino acids. CDR1 SGHRS and CDR2 YFSETQ come from the germline V gene. CDR3 protein: CASSPSGSYTGELFF. Here the CDR3 DNA reads TGCGCCAGCAGCCCTAGCGGGAGTTACACCGGGGAGCTGTTTTTT.

The chain carries TRBV6-2 or TRBV6-3 and TRBJ1-5; D unresolved. The CDR3 totals 14 residues. CDR1 is MNHEY and CDR2 is SVGEGT in the germline V gene. V lost 0 bases, J lost 7 bases, and 10 bases lay in between. CDR3 residues: CASSYSSREQPQHF. The CDR3 nucleotides read TGTGCCAGCAGTTACTCCTCAAGAGAGCAGCCCCAGCATTTT.

The chain links TRBV7-2 to TRBJ1-6; D possibly corresponds to TRBD1 (6 bases). The germline V and J ends were trimmed by 0 bases and 7 bases, with 16 bases remaining between them. This CDR3 has 17 amino acids. Germline V gives CDR1 SGHTA, CDR2 FQGNSA. CDR3 coding DNA: TGTGCCAGCAGCTTAGCGTTGACAGGCTGGGGCAATTCACCCCTCCACTTT. Its translation is CASSLALTGWGNSPLHF. Looking up the rest from reference TRBV7-2 and TRBJ1-6 gives the full variable domain: GAGVSQSPSNKVTEKGKDVELRCDPISGHTALYWYRQSLGQGLEFLIYFQGNSAPDKSGLPSDRFSAERTGGSVSTLTIQRTQQEDSAVYLCASSLALTGWGNSPLHFGNGTRLTVT.

The CDR3 DNA is TGTGCCTGGAGGCACACAGGGGGCGGGGATGAGGGCTACACCTTC. It translates to CAWRHTGGGDEGYTF. The chain uses TRBV30 and TRBJ1-2; 9 bases align to TRBD1. The CDR3 is 15 residues long. Germline values: CDR1 GTSNPN, CDR2 SVGIG (reference sequence). Trimming at V came to 3 bases and at J to 8 bases, leaving 13 bases not matched to a gene. Based on the CDR3 plus reference TRBV30 and TRBJ1-2, the full variable domain is SQTIHQWPATLVQPVGSPLSLECTVEGTSNPNLYWYRQAAGRGLQLLFYSVGIGQISSEVPQNLSASRPQDRQFILSSKKLLLSDSGFYLCAWRHTGGGDEGYTFGSGTRLTVV.

This chain joins TRBV4-2 and TRBJ1-3, with D maybe TRBD1 (6 bases). Trimming pared 0 bases from V and 8 bases from J, leaving 20 bases between. CDR3 length equals 17 residues. Germline lookup yields CDR1 LGHNA and CDR2 YNFKEQ. The CDR3 protein is CASSQDATRGRFDTIYF. The DNA for the CDR3 is TGTGCCAGCAGCCAAGATGCTACCAGGGGACGATTTGACACCATATATTTT.

The sample holds one count of this clone. The J gene is TRBJ1-5, the V gene TRBV6-5; tentative D call: TRBD1 (6 bases). The CDR3 has 14 amino acids. Looked up from germline, CDR1 is MNHEY and CDR2 is SVGAGI. V lost 6 bases and J lost 1, with 10 bases in between. The CDR3 region has the DNA TGTGCCAGCAGAGAGGGGACAAGCAATCAGCCCCAGCATTTT. It specifies CASREGTSNQPQHF.

The V gene is TRBV5-1, the J gene TRBJ1-5; 7 bases align to TRBD1. After removal of 2 bases from V and 0 bases from J, the junction contained 5 bases not matched to a gene. Germline assignment: CDR1 SGHRS and CDR2 YFSETQ. There are 16 residues in the CDR3. This CDR3 is CASSFGSGGSNQPQHF. The CDR3 DNA reads as TGCGCCAGCAGCTTTGGTTCAGGGGGTAGCAATCAGCCCCAGCATTTT.